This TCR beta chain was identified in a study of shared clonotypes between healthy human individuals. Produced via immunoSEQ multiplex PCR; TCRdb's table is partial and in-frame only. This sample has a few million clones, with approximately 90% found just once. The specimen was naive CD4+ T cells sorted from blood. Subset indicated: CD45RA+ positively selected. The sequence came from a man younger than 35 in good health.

CDR3 nucleotides: TGTGCCAGTAGTGAGACCTGGAAGGCGACCGGGGAGCTGTTTTTT. Its protein is CASSETWKATGELFF. This chain joins TRBV19 and TRBJ2-2; D is uncertain. This CDR3 is 15 amino acids long. V gave up 5 bases and J gave up 5 bases, with 15 bases separating them. The germline gives CDR1 LNHDA, CDR2 SQIVND (reference sequence).